A single sample is the source of the 26 T cell receptor beta chains below, sequenced in a study. Using its own MiXCR run on the RT-PCR reads, TCRdb lists one record per CDR3 protein. The sample yields about 700,000 distinct CDR3 sequences, 14% seen once. Sequencing was done on a sample of memory CD4+ T cells from blood. The source is a female donor in good health, serving as a healthy control.

This clonotype has only a few counts. The J gene is TRBJ2-3, the V gene TRBV9; D is perhaps TRBD2 (6 bases). Germline CDR1 and CDR2: SGDLS and YYNGEE. The V end lost 2 bases, the J end lost 4 bases, and 11 bases lay between the germline ends. The CDR3 runs 14 residues. Here the CDR3 reads CASSVGGYADTQYF. The CDR3 DNA follows: TGTGCCAGCAGCGTTGGGGGGTACGCAGATACGCAGTATTTT.

This clonotype was seen only a few times. The chain is built from TRBV4-3 and TRBJ1-5; D is unresolved. The CDR3 spans 15 residues. Germline V gives CDR1 LGHNA, CDR2 YSLEER. V was clipped by 0 bases and J by 4 bases, with 10 bases between them. CDR3 protein: CASSQDLAVNQPQHF. DNA of the CDR3: TGCGCCAGCAGCCAAGATCTGGCAGTTAATCAGCCCCAGCATTTT.

A single count supports this clonotype. The rearrangement uses TRBV7-9 and TRBJ2-5; no firm D call. This CDR3 has 16 amino acids. The V gene lost 2 bases and the J gene lost 0 bases, with 13 bases spanning the gap. CDR1 is SEHNR, CDR2 FQNEAQ, per germline (reference sequence). CDR3 DNA sequence: TGTGCCAGCAGCTTATATCAGGACGTTGACCAAGAGACCCAGTACTTC. It codes for CASSLYQDVDQETQYF.

This clonotype was recorded at least ten times. The chain carries TRBV29-1 and TRBJ1-1; TRBD1 might be the D (6 bases). V shed 6 bases and J shed 2 bases, with 13 bases lying between them. This CDR3 has 13 residues. Per germline, CDR1 SQVTM and CDR2 ANQGSEA. CDR3 coding DNA: TGCAGCGTCGAACTACAGGGAAACACTGAAGCTTTCTTT. This sequence encodes CSVELQGNTEAFF.

The chain is built from TRBV15 and TRBJ2-2, with D maybe TRBD2 (6 bases). V was trimmed by 1 base and J by 4 bases, leaving 16 bases between them. This CDR3 has 17 amino acids. In germline, CDR1 is LNHNV, CDR2 YYDKDF (reference sequence). The CDR3 spells CATSRAAGLRSTGELFF. The CDR3 DNA sequence: TGTGCCACCAGCAGAGCGGCGGGGCTCCGATCCACCGGGGAGCTGTTTTTT.

The chain recombines TRBV12-3 or TRBV12-4 with TRBJ1-2, with TRBD1 matching 8 bases. The CDR3 is 14 amino acids. V trimming: 7 bases; J trimming: 6 bases; junction bases outside the gene matches: 10. CDR3 nucleotides: TGTGCCAGCACCCCGTCGAACAGGGGGAATGGCTACACCTTC. Its translation is CASTPSNRGNGYTF.

The table lists this clonotype with a few counts. The chain is built from TRBV5-1 and TRBJ2-5; the D gene is possibly TRBD2 (6 bases). CDR1 and CDR2 (germline): SGHRS, YFSETQ. The V end lost 5 bases, the J end lost 2 bases, and 13 bases lay between the germline ends. The CDR3 length is 14 residues. The CDR3 DNA follows: TGCGCCAGCAGTTTCACCGGGACTCAAGAGACCCAGTACTTC. It translates to CASSFTGTQETQYF.

V usage is TRBV20-1 and J usage is TRBJ2-7, with D unclear. The CDR3 is 11 residues long. Germline CDR1 and CDR2: DFQATT and SNEGSKA (reference sequence). V was pared by 3 bases and J by 1 base, with 4 bases between. As DNA, the CDR3 is TGCAGTGCTAGGCTATCCTACGAGCAGTACTTC. This encodes CSARLSYEQYF.

This clonotype occurred many times. The chain combines TRBV6-5 with TRBJ2-5, with TRBD2 matching over 13 bases. CDR1 is MNHEY, CDR2 SVGAGI, per germline. This CDR3 comprises 15 residues. With 7 bases clipped from V and 3 bases from J, the junction kept 5 bases outside the gene matches. CDR3 in amino acids: CASTRTSGREETQYF. The CDR3 region has the DNA TGTGCCAGCACGAGGACTAGCGGGAGAGAAGAGACCCAGTACTTC.

The chain employs TRBV29-1 and TRBJ1-1; 7 bases are a match to TRBD1. Trimming cost V 3 bases and J 1 base; bases outside gene matches: 2. Germline V gives CDR1 SQVTM, CDR2 ANQGSEA. This CDR3 comprises 13 residues. This CDR3 is CSVERQGNTEAFF. The CDR3 coding sequence is TGCAGCGTTGAGAGACAGGGGAACACTGAAGCTTTCTTT.

The V and J genes are TRBV24-1 and TRBJ1-1; 8 bases are shared with TRBD1. This CDR3 comprises 16 residues. Germline trimming cut 5 bases from V and 6 bases from J; bases unmatched to any gene: 13. The germline gives CDR1 KGHDR, CDR2 SFDVKD. The chain's CDR3 is CATSAGRQGARAEAFF. CDR3 nucleotides: TGTGCCACCAGTGCTGGCAGGCAGGGGGCGCGGGCTGAAGCTTTCTTT.

V usage is TRBV7-8 and J usage is TRBJ2-5; 7 bases map to TRBD1. The ends lost 5 bases at V and 7 bases at J; junction bases unmatched: 13. The germline V gene has CDR1 SGHVS and CDR2 FQNEAQ. The CDR3 totals 15 residues. CDR3 in DNA: TGTGCCAGCAGCCTGCAGGACAGGAGCTTTGGGACCCAGTACTTC. It translates to CASSLQDRSFGTQYF.

This clonotype was counted a few times. The rearrangement uses TRBV10-3 and TRBJ2-1; 7 bases match TRBD2. The CDR3 spans 15 residues. CDR1 ENHRY and CDR2 SYGVKD come from the germline V gene. The J segment lost 9 bases and the V segment lost 2 bases, leaving 10 bases of the junction unmatched. The CDR3 loop is CAISEGLGGSGEQFF. The CDR3 DNA reads as TGTGCCATCAGTGAGGGGCTGGGGGGGTCGGGTGAGCAGTTCTTC.

This clonotype was seen a handful of times. The chain combines TRBV11-1 with TRBJ2-2; 7 bases align to TRBD1. After removal of 6 bases from V and 5 bases from J, the junction contained 6 bases not matched to a gene. Germline-derived CDR1 and CDR2 are SGHAT and FQDESV (reference sequence). The CDR3 has 14 amino acids. DNA for the CDR3: TGTGCCAGCAGGCCCGCAGGGGGTACCGGGGAGCTGTTTTTT. This gives the protein CASRPAGGTGELFF.

This clonotype was detected ten times or more. The chain links TRBV4-3 to TRBJ2-6, with D maybe TRBD2 (5 bases). From germline, CDR1 is LGHNA and CDR2 YSLEER. The CDR3 runs to 15 residues. Between the trimmed V and J ends, which lost 4 bases and 2 bases, there was a span of 9 bases. As DNA, the CDR3 is TGCGCCAGCAGCCTAACCGGGACTGGGGCCAACGTCCTGACTTTC. This translates into CASSLTGTGANVLTF.

In this sample, this clonotype turned up many times. The chain recombines TRBV14 with TRBJ1-1; no reliable D call. V lost 1 base, J lost 11 bases, and 17 bases lay in between. CDR1 and CDR2 (germline): SGHDN, FVKESK. This CDR3 comprises 14 residues. The CDR3 sequence is CASSQGLRDLVAFF. Written as DNA, the CDR3 is TGTGCCAGCAGCCAAGGCCTGCGGGATTTGGTCGCTTTCTTT.

This chain joins TRBV3-1 and TRBJ2-2; 9 bases fit TRBD1. Unmatched junction bases numbered 7, after V lost 1 base and J lost 4 bases. The CDR3 sequence is 17 residues long. Germline lookup yields CDR1 LGHDT and CDR2 YNNKEL (reference sequence). DNA of the CDR3: TGTGCCAGCAGCCAAGTTTCCACAGGGGGCCGCACCGGGGAGCTGTTTTTT. This translates into CASSQVSTGGRTGELFF.

Only a few counts were recorded for this clonotype. The chain uses TRBV6-2 or TRBV6-3 and TRBJ2-4; 11 bases align to TRBD1. The CDR3 covers 13 residues. Germline lookup yields CDR1 MNHEY and CDR2 SVGEGT. Losses at the gene ends were 6 bases for V and 9 bases for J; bases not matched to a gene: 4. The CDR3 DNA follows: TGTGCCAGCAGCCGAGGACAGGGGGCCATTCAGTACTTC. Translation: CASSRGQGAIQYF.

This clonotype was observed a few times. The rearrangement joins TRBV20-1 to TRBJ1-2, with a weak D call TRBD1 (5 bases). The germline CDR1 and CDR2 sequences are DFQATT and SNEGSKA (reference sequence). The V and J ends lost 1 base and 5 bases respectively, with 14 bases between them. The CDR3 loop spans 14 amino acids. The CDR3 DNA sequence: TGCAGTGCTAGAGCCGGGGCCGAATTTTATGGCTACACCTTC. Translation: CSARAGAEFYGYTF.

This clonotype has ten or more counts. The genes are TRBV6-5 and TRBJ2-7; 10 nucleotides match TRBD1. Germline V gene data show CDR1 as MNHEY and CDR2 as SVGAGI. The CDR3 runs 15 residues. J was trimmed by 2 bases and V by 6 bases; bases with no gene match: 7. The CDR3 bases are TGTGCCAGCAGATATACAGGACAGGGGGCCTACGAGCAGTACTTC. This encodes CASRYTGQGAYEQYF.

The rearrangement joins TRBV20-1 to TRBJ2-2, with 11 nucleotides matching TRBD2. The CDR3 runs 16 residues. Germline V gene data show CDR1 as DFQATT and CDR2 as SNEGSKA (reference sequence). With 0 bases clipped from V and 3 bases from J, the junction kept 3 bases outside the gene matches. The CDR3 region is CSAREPLAGDTGELFF. Here the CDR3 DNA reads TGCAGTGCTAGAGAGCCACTAGCGGGGGACACCGGGGAGCTGTTTTTT.

This clonotype was seen a handful of times. The rearrangement joins TRBV10-3 to TRBJ1-1, with D hard to call. CDR1 is ENHRY and CDR2 is SYGVKD in the germline V gene. Trimming took off 4 bases at V and 0 bases at J, with 6 bases between the two ends. The CDR3 covers 13 residues. The DNA of the CDR3 is TGTGCCATCAGTGCCAATATGAACACTGAAGCTTTCTTT. Translation: CAISANMNTEAFF.

J is TRBJ2-3 and V is TRBV7-2; D ambiguous. Germline CDR1 and CDR2: SGHTA and FQGNSA. The CDR3 is made up of 13 amino acids. Trimming took 2 bases from V and 5 from J, leaving 8 bases between them. The CDR3 here is CASSLTNEDTQYF. For the CDR3, the DNA is TGTGCCAGCAGCTTAACGAATGAAGATACGCAGTATTTT. The full variable domain, with the rest looked up from reference TRBV7-2 and TRBJ2-3, is GAGVSQSPSNKVTEKGKDVELRCDPISGHTALYWYRQSLGQGLEFLIYFQGNSAPDKSGLPSDRFSAERTGGSVSTLTIQRTQQEDSAVYLCASSLTNEDTQYFGPGTRLTVL.

The table lists this clonotype with a few counts. V gene TRBV7-9 combines with J gene TRBJ1-1; the match to TRBD1 covers 10 bases. This CDR3 spans 15 amino acids. Germline loops: CDR1 SEHNR, CDR2 FQNEAQ (reference sequence). With 1 base clipped from V and 6 bases from J, the junction kept 5 bases outside the gene matches. CDR3 nucleotides: TGTGCCAGCAGCTTAGGGGGACAGGGGATGGCTGAAGCTTTCTTT. Translating it yields CASSLGGQGMAEAFF.

V usage is TRBV20-1 and J usage is TRBJ2-5; perhaps TRBD2 as D (5 bases). V lost 7 bases and J lost 0, with 18 bases in between. Germline values: CDR1 DFQATT, CDR2 SNEGSKA (reference sequence). The CDR3 is 15 residues long. CDR3 DNA sequence: TGCAGTGTCGCGGACGGGAACGTCAACCAAGAGACCCAGTACTTC. This encodes CSVADGNVNQETQYF.

This clonotype has a handful of counts. This chain uses TRBV18 with TRBJ2-7; D call uncertain. The germline V and J ends were trimmed by 3 bases and 1 base, with 10 bases remaining between them. The CDR3 is 14 amino acids. The germline CDR1 and CDR2 sequences are KGHSH and LQKENI. The CDR3 DNA reads as TGTGCCAGCTCACCGTCAAGACGGTCCTACGAGCAGTACTTC. Amino acids: CASSPSRRSYEQYF.